What follows are 20 T cell receptor beta chains derived from one specimen sequenced in a study of cytomegalovirus exposure and HLA in healthy donors. Researchers ran the PCR with 60 Vbeta and 13 Jbeta primers. Sequenced by immunoSEQ multiplex PCR; TCRdb stores in-frame clones only, minus some. Altogether some 76,000 clones are present, roughly 76% being singletons, with the ten largest covering 12%. Material: PBMCs. These TCRs come from a male donor in good health and CMV-seropositive.

V gene TRBV19 combines with J gene TRBJ2-4, with D possibly TRBD1 on 6 matching bases. The CDR3 is 15 residues long. The germline CDR1 and CDR2 sequences are LNHDA and SQIVND (reference sequence). The V end was cut by 5 bases, the J end by 3 bases, with 14 bases between. In nucleotides, the CDR3 is TGTGCCAGTAGTCCACTGGACAGCCGCAAAAACATTCAGTACTTC. This translates into CASSPLDSRKNIQYF.

The rearrangement uses TRBV4-3 and TRBJ2-2; the match to TRBD2 covers 9 bases. V shed 3 bases and J 6 bases; nucleotides not matched to a gene: 8. This CDR3 is 16 amino acids long. In germline, CDR1 is LGHNA, CDR2 YSLEER. The CDR3 is CASSQGGGGAPGELFF. The CDR3 DNA reads as TGCGCCAGCAGCCAGGGGGGCGGGGGGGCTCCCGGGGAGCTGTTTTTT.

The chain joins TRBV5-1 to TRBJ2-3; maybe TRBD2 (7 bases). The CDR3 runs 16 residues. Germline lookup yields CDR1 SGHRS and CDR2 YFSETQ. Trimming cost V 0 bases and J 3 bases, with 14 bases left between them. CDR3 nucleotide sequence: TGCGCCAGCAGCTTGGATGGGGGGGCGGCTACAGATACGCAGTATTTT. This codes for CASSLDGGAATDTQYF.

The sample holds a few counts of this clone. The chain is built from TRBV7-7 and TRBJ1-2, with D hard to call. Germline lookup yields CDR1 SSHAT and CDR2 FNYEAQ (reference sequence). V was cut by 3 bases and J by 0 bases, with 8 bases left in between. The CDR3 loop spans 14 amino acids. CDR3 DNA sequence: TGTGCCAGCAGCTTTGTTCGAGCTAACTATGGCTACACCTTC. As protein: CASSFVRANYGYTF.

The rearrangement joins TRBV27 to TRBJ1-6; D gene uncertain. V was shortened by 0 bases and J by 16 bases, with 16 bases between the two germline ends. The CDR3 runs 14 residues. The germline V gene has CDR1 MNHEY and CDR2 SMNVEV (reference sequence). The CDR3 bases are TGTGCCAGCAGTTTATCGAGCCCGCCCGGGGTTCTCCACTTT. Its protein is CASSLSSPPGVLHF.

This rearrangement joins TRBV6-1 to TRBJ1-2; no clear D gene. V dropped 2 bases and J dropped 0 bases, with 4 bases sitting between them. Germline values: CDR1 MNHNS, CDR2 SASEGT. This CDR3 has 13 amino acids. This chain's CDR3 is CASSEQANYGYTF. The CDR3 coding sequence is TGTGCCAGCAGTGAACAGGCTAACTATGGCTACACCTTC.

The V gene is TRBV30, the J gene TRBJ1-5, with D uncertain. The CDR3 contains 12 residues. Trimming pared 2 bases from V and 9 bases from J, leaving 11 bases between. The germline CDR1 and CDR2 sequences are GTSNPN and SVGIG (reference sequence). The CDR3 loop is CAWSSATGPQHF. The CDR3 nucleotides are TGTGCCTGGAGTAGTGCCACGGGGCCCCAGCATTTT.

This rearrangement joins TRBV7-9 to TRBJ2-7, with a possible D match to TRBD1 (6 bases). V dropped 6 bases and J dropped 1 base, with 16 bases sitting between them. CDR3 length: 15 residues. CDR1 is SEHNR and CDR2 is FQNEAQ in the germline V gene (reference sequence). This chain's CDR3 is CASRPGTHSSYEQYF. The DNA for the CDR3 is TGTGCCAGCAGGCCCGGGACACACAGTTCCTACGAGCAGTACTTC.

This clone has only one observation. The chain recombines TRBV2 with TRBJ2-2; the D gene is possibly TRBD1 (5 bases). CDR3 size: 15 residues. Trimming pared 4 bases from V and 0 bases from J, leaving 9 bases between. From germline, CDR1 is SNHLY and CDR2 FYNNEI. The CDR3 loop is CASSGTGPNTGELFF. As DNA, the CDR3 is TGTGCCAGCAGTGGAACAGGCCCGAACACCGGGGAGCTGTTTTTT.

The rearrangement links TRBV27 to TRBJ2-3; tentatively, D is TRBD2 (6 bases). V was cut by 3 bases and J by 8 bases, with 15 bases left in between. Germline loops: CDR1 MNHEY, CDR2 SMNVEV (reference sequence). The CDR3 runs 14 residues. The CDR3 DNA sequence: TGTGCCAGCAGTTTTGGGCGGGATCACGGTACGCAGTATTTT. As protein: CASSFGRDHGTQYF.

In DNA, the CDR3 is TGTGCCAGCAGTATCCGCGGCACAGATACGCAGTATTTT. This sequence encodes CASSIRGTDTQYF. V gene TRBV9 combines with J gene TRBJ2-3; no definite D call. Germline V gene sequence: CDR1 SGDLS, CDR2 YYNGEE. Trimming took 5 bases from V and 1 from J, leaving 8 bases between them. The CDR3 has 13 amino acids.

A few counts support this clone. The genes are TRBV11-2 and TRBJ2-7; D perhaps matches TRBD2 (6 bases). Germline V CDR1 and CDR2: SGHAT, FQNNGV. The V end was cut by 7 bases, the J end by 3 bases, with 16 bases between. This CDR3 is 14 amino acids long. The CDR3 sequence: CASTLSGEFYEQYF. CDR3 nucleotide sequence: TGTGCCAGCACCCTGTCGGGGGAGTTCTACGAGCAGTACTTC.

The rearrangement links TRBV18 to TRBJ2-7, with 7 positions matching TRBD1. With V trimmed by 4 bases and J by 4 bases, 7 bases remained unmatched. This CDR3 spans 14 amino acids. Germline values: CDR1 KGHSH, CDR2 LQKENI. The DNA of the CDR3 is TGTGCCAGCTCACATCTCGACAGGGATTACGAGCAGTACTTC. Protein sequence: CASSHLDRDYEQYF.

The chain carries TRBV2 and TRBJ2-5; 9 nucleotides match TRBD1. Germline trimming cut 8 bases from V and 5 bases from J; bases unmatched to any gene: 6. Germline V CDR1 and CDR2: SNHLY, FYNNEI. The CDR3 has 13 residues. CDR3 loop: CASPGQGPETQYF. CDR3 bases: TGTGCCAGCCCAGGACAGGGGCCGGAGACCCAGTACTTC. Combining the CDR3 with reference TRBV2 and TRBJ2-5 gives the whole variable domain EPEVTQTPSHQVTQMGQEVILRCVPISNHLYFYWYRQILGQKVEFLVSFYNNEISEKSEIFDDQFSVERPDGSNFTLKIRSTKLEDSAMYFCASPGQGPETQYFGPGTRLLVL.

This clone was found a few times. DNA for the CDR3: TGTGCCAGTAGTACCCGGACAGGGGCGATTGGGACCCAGTACTTC. Encoded protein: CASSTRTGAIGTQYF. This chain joins TRBV19 and TRBJ2-5, with 9 bases matching TRBD1. The germline V gene encodes CDR1 LNHDA and CDR2 SQIVND (reference sequence). This CDR3 has 15 amino acids. V trimming: 4 bases; J trimming: 7 bases; junction bases outside the gene matches: 10.

The rearrangement uses TRBV19 and TRBJ1-6; 7 bases line up with TRBD1. The germline CDR1 and CDR2 sequences are LNHDA and SQIVND (reference sequence). After removal of 10 bases from V and 10 bases from J, the junction contained 10 bases not matched to a gene. The CDR3 has 13 residues. In nucleotides, the CDR3 is TGTGCCACCCAGGGACAGACGGGGTCACCCCTCCACTTT. This translates into CATQGQTGSPLHF.

The chain links TRBV7-9 to TRBJ2-7, with D tentatively TRBD1 (5 bases). The CDR3 runs 14 residues. Deletions cut 7 bases from V and 2 bases from J, with 15 bases between. Germline CDR1 is SEHNR and CDR2 is FQNEAQ (reference sequence). CDR3 amino acids: CASTKAGKTYEQYF. The CDR3 DNA reads TGTGCCAGCACAAAGGCAGGGAAAACCTACGAGCAGTACTTC.

This clone appeared a few times. The CDR3 nucleotides are TGTGCCAGCAGCACCCGGACGGGAGGCGTAGCCAAAAACATTCAGTACTTC. It translates to CASSTRTGGVAKNIQYF. The chain joins TRBV11-2 to TRBJ2-4; the match to TRBD2 covers 7 bases. The CDR3 is made up of 17 amino acids. The ends lost 5 bases at V and 0 bases at J; junction bases unmatched: 10. The germline V gene has CDR1 SGHAT and CDR2 FQNNGV. The entire variable domain, with the rest obtained from reference TRBV11-2 and TRBJ2-4, is as follows: EAGVAQSPRYKIIEKRQSVAFWCNPISGHATLYWYQQILGQGPKLLIQFQNNGVVDDSQLPKDRFSAERLKGVDSTLKIQPAKLEDSAVYLCASSTRTGGVAKNIQYFGAGTRLSVL.

The chain couples TRBV10-1 to TRBJ1-1; 7 positions match TRBD1. Germline V lookup: CDR1 WNHNN, CDR2 SYGVQD (reference sequence). The length of the CDR3 is 14 residues. V gave up 6 bases and J gave up 2 bases; unmatched junction bases: 6. CDR3 sequence: CASSRDSKNTEAFF. The CDR3 nucleotides are TGCGCCAGCAGCCGGGACAGCAAAAACACTGAAGCTTTCTTT.

The genes are TRBV5-1 and TRBJ2-7, with 7 bases identical to TRBD1. J lost 2 bases, V lost 6 bases, and 5 bases had no gene match. The CDR3 consists of 13 residues. CDR1 SGHRS and CDR2 YFSETQ come from the germline V gene. The CDR3 loop reads CASTGTVTYEQYF. As DNA, the CDR3 is TGCGCCAGCACCGGGACAGTCACCTACGAGCAGTACTTC.